These 10 T cell receptor beta chains originate from one sample sequenced in a study of metastatic and nonmetastatic thyroid tumors. Thyroid surgery was performed in patients who had received no treatment beforehand. With MiXCR, TCRdb reprocessed the PCR reads. The data show some 25,000 clones, around a fifth seen once. The sample consisted of blood. The receptors stem from a male donor with papillary thyroid cancer or a benign thyroid nodule (not recorded which). Some clones in this sample may be carry-over from other donors' samples.

This clone was counted ten times or more. The chain has TRBV10-3 and TRBJ2-3; 11 nucleotides agree with TRBD2. With V trimmed by 5 bases and J by 2 bases, 9 bases remained unmatched. Germline V lookup: CDR1 ENHRY, CDR2 SYGVKD. There are 17 residues in the CDR3. The CDR3 protein is CAISWDLLAGVTDTQYF. CDR3 DNA: TGTGCCATCAGTTGGGACCTACTAGCGGGAGTCACAGATACGCAGTATTTT.

Ten or more counts support this clone. Different DNA sequences within this sample yield the same CDR3. V gene TRBV4-1 combines with J gene TRBJ2-4; D is ambiguous. The CDR3 extends over 16 amino acids. The germline gives CDR1 MGHRA, CDR2 YSYEKL. V shed 1 base and J shed 0 bases, with 10 bases lying between them. The CDR3 protein is CASSQVNSLAKNIQYF. CDR3 in DNA: TGCGCCAGCAGCCAAGTGAACAGTCTAGCCAAAAACATTCAGTACTTC.

In its sample, this clone ranks as medium-sized (0.01 to 0.1%). The chain combines TRBV6-5 with TRBJ2-1; TRBD1 matches 8 bases. Germline CDR1 is MNHEY and CDR2 is SVGAGI. Trimming cost V 0 bases and J 5 bases; bases outside gene matches: 9. This CDR3 is built from 17 residues. CDR3 in amino acids: CASSYSRGPSENNEQFF. DNA of the CDR3: TGTGCCAGCAGTTACTCCAGGGGGCCGAGTGAGAACAATGAGCAGTTCTTC.

V usage is TRBV6-1 and J usage is TRBJ2-7, with D tentatively TRBD1 (5 bases). Trimming pared 6 bases from V and 1 base from J, leaving 7 bases between. The CDR3 sequence is 12 residues long. Germline CDR1 reads MNHNS; CDR2 reads SASEGT. The CDR3 region is CASRQESYEQYF. CDR3 nucleotide sequence: TGTGCCAGCAGACAGGAATCCTACGAGCAGTACTTC.

This clone was seen more than once but under ten times. This chain links TRBV12-3 or TRBV12-4 with TRBJ1-6; the D gene is possibly TRBD1 (5 bases). Deletions cut 3 bases from V and 6 bases from J, with 12 bases between. CDR3 length: 15 amino acids. The CDR3, as DNA: TGTGCCAGCAGTTTTGGGGCTCGGAGTAATTCACCCCTCCACTTT. Protein sequence: CASSFGARSNSPLHF.

The chain carries TRBV2 and TRBJ2-4; D is perhaps TRBD2 (5 bases). There are 15 residues in the CDR3. Germline V gene sequence: CDR1 SNHLY, CDR2 FYNNEI. Trimming took 7 bases from V and 6 from J, leaving 19 bases between them. This CDR3 is CASTYPSLSSNIQYF. The CDR3 bases are TGTGCCAGCACTTACCCTAGCTTGAGTTCAAACATTCAGTACTTC.

The V call is TRBV28, the J call TRBJ2-5; 13 bases are shared with TRBD2. CDR3 length: 15 amino acids. Trimming cost V 4 bases and J 5 bases; bases outside gene matches: 4. The germline V gene encodes CDR1 MDHEN and CDR2 SYDVKM. The CDR3 DNA follows: TGTGCCAGCAGTTCCCCGGGACTAGCGGGGGAGACCCAGTACTTC. Residues: CASSSPGLAGETQYF.

J is TRBJ2-7 and V is TRBV24-1; 9 bases line up with TRBD1. CDR3 length: 14 amino acids. Germline trimming cut 4 bases from V and 3 bases from J; bases unmatched to any gene: 3. Germline CDR1 reads KGHDR; CDR2 reads SFDVKD. The CDR3 sequence is CATSDRGQGYEQYF. CDR3 DNA: TGTGCCACCAGTGACCGGGGACAGGGCTACGAGCAGTACTTC.

This clone has at least ten counts. This rearrangement joins TRBV7-2 to TRBJ2-1, with D perhaps matching TRBD1 (6 bases). Germline V lookup: CDR1 SGHTA, CDR2 FQGNSA. This CDR3 spans 14 amino acids. V lost 4 bases to trimming and J lost 6 bases, with 13 bases between them. For the CDR3, the DNA is TGTGCCAGCAGCTCCGGGACACTTCCCAATGAGCAGTTCTTC. Residues: CASSSGTLPNEQFF.

The CDR3 loop reads CASSQRRGGRDTQYF. The DNA for the CDR3 is TGTGCCAGCAGCCAAAGGCGGGGGGGCCGAGATACGCAGTATTTT. The chain joins TRBV4-2 to TRBJ2-3; 9 bases align to TRBD2. Trimming removed 2 bases from V and 5 bases from J; junction bases left unmatched: 5. This CDR3 spans 15 amino acids. The germline gives CDR1 LGHNA, CDR2 YNFKEQ.